The clone carrying this T cell receptor (beta chain) was recorded a few times. The CDR3 contains 16 residues. The V gene's germline CDR1 is SGHVS and CDR2 FQNEAQ. The V segment lost 2 bases and the J segment 7 bases; nucleotides outside the gene matches: 9. There were about 200,000 CFSE-labeled responder cells plated together with about 200,000 irradiated, violet-dye-labeled stimulator cells. Data came from immunoSEQ multiplex PCR; TCRdb stores just in-frame clones and leaves some out. This repertoire shows roughly 21,000 clones, less than 45% found once; its top ten account for about 1.5%. This sample stems from a study of graft-versus-host responses after intestinal transplantation. Study as a whole: Multivisceral, liver-intestinal, or isolated intestinal transplants were given to recipients. Study results and caveats: Graft-versus-host to host-versus-graft clonal ratios in allografts were high in patients with graft-donor T cell macrochimerism. GvH clones detected in recipient marrow included some appearing first in ileum or blood. Peak levels of circulating GvH clones tracked with early post-transplant HvG declines.

The sample was alloreactive CD8+ T cells from a mixed lymphocyte reaction culture, taken before intestinal transplant. The subset is: CFSE-low proliferating T cells sorted from roughly six-day pre-transplant mixed lymphocyte reaction (GvH or HvG direction). The source is a human patient who received an intestinal transplant. This rearrangement joins TRBV7-8 to TRBJ1-2; 11 nucleotides line up with TRBD1. The CDR3 DNA is TGTGCCAGCAGCTTACCACGGACAGGGGGCCCGGGTGGCTACACCTTC. Translated, it gives CASSLPRTGGPGGYTF.